This T cell receptor beta chain came from a study of beta chain features in type 1 diabetes. V lost 3 bases and J lost 4, with 10 bases in between. Germline assignment: CDR1 GTSNPN and CDR2 SVGIG (reference sequence). The CDR3 has 13 residues. This clone was seen a handful of times. Antigen specificity is unknown. General observations from the study: Patients with Type 1 diabetes showed moderately but significantly shorter TCRB CDR3s in all four CD4+ subsets.

The study reverse transcribed the entire isolated RNA, so it sequenced expressed TCRB transcripts. TCRdb's table, derived via immunoSEQ multiplex PCR, lists solely in-frame clones and lacks some. The sample holds under 350,000 clones; about 23% are singletons and the top ten take around 0.011%. The receptor's source is a woman aged 25 to 39 with type 1 diabetes. The sample comprised naive CD4+ T cells from blood. This chain uses TRBV30 with TRBJ2-1; weak D call: TRBD1 (6 bases). CDR3 nucleotides: TGTGCCTGGAGCCTCACAGGGTACAATGAGCAGTTCTTC. Residues: CAWSLTGYNEQFF. Full variable domain (outside the CDR3, taken from reference TRBV30 and TRBJ2-1): SQTIHQWPATLVQPVGSPLSLECTVEGTSNPNLYWYRQAAGRGLQLLFYSVGIGQISSEVPQNLSASRPQDRQFILSSKKLLLSDSGFYLCAWSLTGYNEQFFGPGTRLTVL.